This entry lists 2 T cell receptor beta chains sequenced from one sample in a study of blood T cell repertoires in COVID-19. Produced via immunoSEQ multiplex PCR; TCRdb's table is partial and in-frame only. The sample contains roughly 150,000 clones, roughly 90% of which appear only once. The sequenced sample consisted of peripheral blood. These receptors came from a man between 18 and 29 years old with COVID-19, enrolled during active disease.

This rearrangement joins TRBV4-1 to TRBJ2-7; TRBD1 matches at 12 bases. This CDR3 is built from 15 residues. CDR1 is MGHRA and CDR2 is YSYEKL in the germline V gene. With 0 bases clipped from V and 5 bases from J, the junction kept 2 bases outside the gene matches. This CDR3 reads CASSQEGTGGDEQYF. CDR3 sequence (DNA): TGCGCCAGCAGCCAAGAAGGGACAGGGGGCGACGAGCAGTACTTC.

J is TRBJ2-2 and V is TRBV6-5; no definite D call. Trimming pared 2 bases from V and 6 bases from J, leaving 10 bases between. Germline V gene sequence: CDR1 MNHEY, CDR2 SVGAGI. The CDR3 loop spans 14 amino acids. The CDR3 loop is CASSYADQPGELFF. CDR3 in DNA: TGTGCCAGCAGTTACGCGGATCAACCCGGGGAGCTGTTTTTT.